This T cell receptor (beta chain) was observed in a study of cytomegalovirus exposure and HLA in healthy donors. As for this clone: Its target is not known. The junction differs from germline at one of its ends, possibly a read error.

PCR primers comprised 60 Vbeta and 13 Jbeta primers. The protocol was immunoSEQ multiplex PCR, while the TCRdb copy is restricted to in-frame clones and leaves out a portion. Here the sample spans about 200,000 clones, around 85% being singletons. General observations from the study: In a later analysis, a genetic analysis reported fewer productive-TCR N-insertions in an Asian-associated ancestry cluster than the cohort average.

This clonotype originated in a man between 18 and 29 years old in good health and CMV-seronegative. Sequenced material: PBMCs.

As DNA, the CDR3 is TGCGCCAGCAGCCCGGGGGACAGGGTAGTAAGTTTC. Its protein is CASSPGDRVVSF. This rearrangement joins TRBV5-1 to TRBJ2-7, with 9 bases fitting TRBD1. Germline CDR1 and CDR2: SGHRS and YFSETQ. The CDR3 is 12 residues long.